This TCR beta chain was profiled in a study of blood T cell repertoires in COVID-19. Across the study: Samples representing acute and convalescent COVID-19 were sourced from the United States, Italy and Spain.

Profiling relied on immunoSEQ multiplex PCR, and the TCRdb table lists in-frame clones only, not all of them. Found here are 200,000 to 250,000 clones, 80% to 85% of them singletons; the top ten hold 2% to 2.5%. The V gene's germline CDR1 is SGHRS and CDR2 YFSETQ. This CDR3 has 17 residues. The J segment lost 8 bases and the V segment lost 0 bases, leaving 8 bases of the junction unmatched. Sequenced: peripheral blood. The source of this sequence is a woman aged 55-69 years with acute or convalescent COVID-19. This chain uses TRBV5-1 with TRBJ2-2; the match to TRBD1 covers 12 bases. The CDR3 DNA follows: TGCGCCAGCAGCTTGGACTTGCTGGGACAGGGGGCTGGGGAGCTGTTTTTT. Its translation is CASSLDLLGQGAGELFF.